This T cell receptor beta chain was captured by sequencing in a study of blood T cell repertoires in COVID-19. Original processing methods: Cell counts per sample came from amplifying reference gene primers. Repertoires were generated with immunoSEQ multiplex PCR, while TCRdb's copy carries only in-frame clones and drops some. Clonal size and the V and J genes are those of that table, whereas D and trimming came from the DNA. The repertoire has 90,000 or so clones, roughly nine tenths of them found once; the top ten carry about 3.3%. V dropped 6 bases and J dropped 2 bases, with 20 bases sitting between them. This CDR3 has 17 amino acids. Germline lookup yields CDR1 LNHDA and CDR2 SQIVND (reference sequence).

The chain employs TRBV19 and TRBJ1-3; a possible D gene is TRBD1 (5 bases). Sequencing was carried out using peripheral blood. The TCR was taken from an older woman with acute or convalescent COVID-19. The CDR3 nucleotides read TGTGCCAGTAGCCTGGCCGGATCGGGACTTACTGGAAACACCATATATTTT. Translation: CASSLAGSGLTGNTIYF. The complete variable domain, with remaining parts taken from reference TRBV19 and TRBJ1-3, reads DGGITQSPKYLFRKEGQNVTLSCEQNLNHDAMYWYRQDPGQGLRLIYYSQIVNDFQKGDIAEGYSVSREKKESFPLTVTSAQKNPTAFYLCASSLAGSGLTGNTIYFGEGSWLTVV.